The 11 T cell receptor beta chains below come from one sample, sequenced in a study of Graves' ophthalmopathy and Graves' hyperthyroidism. The TCR beta CDR3 regions underwent amplification from RNA transcripts. HTBI primers primed a first-round RT-PCR, and a second-round multiplex PCR followed. TCRdb called the multiplex PCR reads again in MiXCR, with one record for every CDR3 protein. This table has about 400,000 distinct CDR3 sequences, more than 20% appearing once. Specimen: peripheral blood. Every receptor here comes from a woman between 18 and 29 years old with stable Graves' hyperthyroidism.

This clonotype was recorded many times. The chain carries TRBV6-1 and TRBJ1-2; 10 nucleotides align to TRBD1. Germline V gives CDR1 MNHNS, CDR2 SASEGT. The length of the CDR3 is 14 residues. J lost 8 bases, V lost 1 base, and 4 bases had no gene match. The CDR3 is CASSEDGTGVGYTF. The CDR3 nucleotides are TGTGCCAGCAGTGAAGACGGGACAGGGGTCGGCTACACCTTC.

At least ten counts were recorded for this clonotype. The chain couples TRBV7-2 to TRBJ2-7; weak D call: TRBD1 (8 bases). Germline V gene sequence: CDR1 SGHTA, CDR2 FQGNSA. This CDR3 comprises 14 residues. The V end lost 6 bases, the J end lost 9 bases, and 21 bases lay between the germline ends. The CDR3: CASRLGGAGGVQYF. In nucleotides, the CDR3 is TGTGCCAGCAGACTAGGGGGGGCAGGGGGCGTGCAGTACTTC.

The genes are TRBV28 and TRBJ1-5, with D uncertain. Per germline, CDR1 MDHEN and CDR2 SYDVKM. The CDR3 spans 14 residues. V was cut by 6 bases and J by 7 bases, with 16 bases left in between. The CDR3 loop is CASSRNVGRQPQHF. CDR3 nucleotide sequence: TGTGCCAGCAGCAGGAATGTAGGACGGCAGCCCCAGCATTTT.

This clonotype was observed at least ten times. The rearrangement links TRBV7-2 to TRBJ1-2; D unclear. Trimming took 3 bases from V and 6 from J, leaving 14 bases between them. The length of the CDR3 is 14 residues. The germline CDR1 and CDR2 sequences are SGHTA and FQGNSA. This CDR3 is CASSLARAADGYTF. The CDR3 coding sequence is TGTGCCAGCAGCTTGGCGAGAGCAGCAGATGGCTACACCTTC. The full variable domain, with the rest looked up from reference TRBV7-2 and TRBJ1-2, is GAGVSQSPSNKVTEKGKDVELRCDPISGHTALYWYRQSLGQGLEFLIYFQGNSAPDKSGLPSDRFSAERTGGSVSTLTIQRTQQEDSAVYLCASSLARAADGYTFGSGTRLTVV.

This clonotype was seen more than once but under ten times. The chain has TRBV7-9 and TRBJ2-7, with 8 bases that match TRBD1. Germline V gene lookup returns CDR1 SEHNR and CDR2 FQNEAQ (reference sequence). V lost 3 bases to trimming and J lost 4 bases; unmatched junction nucleotides: 5. The CDR3 is 14 residues long. The CDR3 region is CASSFMTGVYEQYF. The CDR3 DNA sequence: TGTGCCAGCAGCTTTATGACAGGGGTTTACGAGCAGTACTTC.

This clonotype has at least ten counts. The J gene is TRBJ1-2, the V gene TRBV20-1; possible D gene TRBD1, 5 bases. CDR3 length: 13 residues. Trimming shortened V by 7 bases and J by 6 bases, and 18 bases separated the two germline ends. From germline, CDR1 is DFQATT and CDR2 SNEGSKA (reference sequence). The CDR3 sequence: CSGGRRSENGYTF. CDR3 nucleotides: TGCAGTGGGGGCAGAAGGTCAGAAAATGGCTACACCTTC.

This clonotype came up many times. This chain links TRBV6-1 with TRBJ2-5, with D tentatively TRBD1 (6 bases). The germline V gene encodes CDR1 MNHNS and CDR2 SASEGT. Trimming took off 6 bases at V and 1 base at J, with 15 bases between the two ends. The CDR3 length is 15 residues. The CDR3 DNA reads TGTGCCAGCAGGGATACGGGACACCCCCAAGAGACCCAGTACTTC. Residues: CASRDTGHPQETQYF.

This clonotype came up many times. The chain employs TRBV11-1 and TRBJ2-7; 8 bases map to TRBD2. Germline lookup yields CDR1 SGHAT and CDR2 FQDESV (reference sequence). Trimming removed 5 bases from V and 3 bases from J; junction bases left unmatched: 0. The CDR3 contains 12 residues. CDR3: CASSREGYEQYF. The CDR3 DNA reads TGTGCCAGCAGCCGGGAGGGCTACGAGCAGTACTTC.

At least ten counts were recorded for this clonotype. This chain links TRBV24-1 with TRBJ2-7; D is unresolved. The V gene's germline CDR1 is KGHDR and CDR2 SFDVKD. Between the trimmed V and J ends, which lost 3 bases and 4 bases, there was a span of 6 bases. This CDR3 is built from 12 residues. CDR3 DNA sequence: TGTGCCACCAGTGATCCGGTTTACGAGCAGTACTTC. It yields the protein CATSDPVYEQYF.

This clonotype was recorded at least ten times. The rearrangement joins TRBV7-9 to TRBJ1-1; no definite D call. Looked up from germline, CDR1 is SEHNR and CDR2 is FQNEAQ (reference sequence). This CDR3 is built from 13 residues. Trimming removed 5 bases from V and 2 bases from J, with 9 bases in between. CDR3 in DNA: TGTGCCAGCAGCCCCTCAAGTAACACTGAAGCTTTCTTT. Its protein is CASSPSSNTEAFF.

Many counts were recorded for this clonotype. The chain links TRBV2 to TRBJ1-2; TRBD1 matches at 9 bases. CDR1 and CDR2 from the germline V gene are SNHLY and FYNNEI. The length of the CDR3 is 16 residues. Unmatched junction bases numbered 10, after V lost 6 bases and J lost 2 bases. The CDR3 loop reads CASSGGTGGVNYGYTF. The CDR3 DNA reads as TGTGCCAGCAGCGGGGGAACAGGGGGCGTAAACTATGGCTACACCTTC.